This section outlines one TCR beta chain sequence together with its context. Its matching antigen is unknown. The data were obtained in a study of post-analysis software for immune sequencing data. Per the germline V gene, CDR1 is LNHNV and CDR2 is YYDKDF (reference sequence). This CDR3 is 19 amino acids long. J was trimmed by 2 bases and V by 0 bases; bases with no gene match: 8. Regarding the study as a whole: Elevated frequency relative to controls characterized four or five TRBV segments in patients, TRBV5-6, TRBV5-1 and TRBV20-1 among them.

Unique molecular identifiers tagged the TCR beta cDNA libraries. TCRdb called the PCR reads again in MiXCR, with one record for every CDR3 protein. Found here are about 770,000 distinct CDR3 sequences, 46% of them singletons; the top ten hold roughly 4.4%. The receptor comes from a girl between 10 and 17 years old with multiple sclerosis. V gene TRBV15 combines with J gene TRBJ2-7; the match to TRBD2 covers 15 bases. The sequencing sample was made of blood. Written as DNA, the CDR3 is TGTGCCACCAGCAGAGATAGAAGGACTAGCGGGAGGGTAACCTACGAGCAGTACTTC. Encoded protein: CATSRDRRTSGRVTYEQYF.